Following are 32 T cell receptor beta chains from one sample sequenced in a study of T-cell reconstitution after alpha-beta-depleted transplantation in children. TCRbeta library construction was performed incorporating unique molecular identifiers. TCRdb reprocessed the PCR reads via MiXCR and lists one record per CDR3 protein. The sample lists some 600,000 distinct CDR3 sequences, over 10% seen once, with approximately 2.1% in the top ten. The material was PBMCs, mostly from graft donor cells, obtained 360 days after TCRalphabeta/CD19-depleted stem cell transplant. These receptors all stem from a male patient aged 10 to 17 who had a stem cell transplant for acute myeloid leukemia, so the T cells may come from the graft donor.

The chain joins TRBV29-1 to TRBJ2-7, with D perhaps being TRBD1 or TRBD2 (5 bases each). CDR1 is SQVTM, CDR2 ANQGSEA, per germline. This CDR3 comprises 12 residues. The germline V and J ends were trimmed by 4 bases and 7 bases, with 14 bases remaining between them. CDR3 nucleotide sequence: TGCAGCGTTGGGGGGTGGCGGGTAGAGCAGTACTTC. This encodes CSVGGWRVEQYF.

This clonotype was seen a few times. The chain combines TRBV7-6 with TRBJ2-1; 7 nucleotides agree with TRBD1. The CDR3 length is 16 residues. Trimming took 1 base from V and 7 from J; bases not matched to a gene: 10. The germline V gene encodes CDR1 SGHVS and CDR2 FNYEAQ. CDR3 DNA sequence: TGTGCCAGCAGCTTAGGGTCGAAGGGGGCGGATAATGAGCAGTTCTTC. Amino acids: CASSLGSKGADNEQFF.

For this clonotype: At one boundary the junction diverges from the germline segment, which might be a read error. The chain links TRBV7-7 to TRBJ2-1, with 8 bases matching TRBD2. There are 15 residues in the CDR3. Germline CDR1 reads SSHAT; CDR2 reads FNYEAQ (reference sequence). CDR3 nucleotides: TGTGCTAGCAGCTTAGCGGGGTCAGCGGGCAATGAGCAGTTCTTC. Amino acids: CASSLAGSAGNEQFF.

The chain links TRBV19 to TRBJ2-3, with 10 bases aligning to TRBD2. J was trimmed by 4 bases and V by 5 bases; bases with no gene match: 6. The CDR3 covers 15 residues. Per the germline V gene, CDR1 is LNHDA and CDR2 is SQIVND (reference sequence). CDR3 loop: CASSVLAGEADTQYF. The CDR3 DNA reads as TGTGCCAGTAGTGTCCTAGCGGGAGAGGCAGATACGCAGTATTTT.

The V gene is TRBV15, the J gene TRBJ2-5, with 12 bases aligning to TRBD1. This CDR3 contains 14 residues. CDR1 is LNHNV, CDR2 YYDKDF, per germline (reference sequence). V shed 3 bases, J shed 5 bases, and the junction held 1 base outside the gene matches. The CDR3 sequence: CATSRGQGAETQYF. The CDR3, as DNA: TGTGCCACCAGCAGGGGACAGGGGGCGGAGACCCAGTACTTC.

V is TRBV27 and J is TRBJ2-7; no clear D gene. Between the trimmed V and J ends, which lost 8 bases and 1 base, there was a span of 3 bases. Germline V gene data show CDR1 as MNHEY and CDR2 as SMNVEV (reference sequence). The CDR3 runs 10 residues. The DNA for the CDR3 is TGTGCCAGCGATTCCTACGAGCAGTACTTC. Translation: CASDSYEQYF.

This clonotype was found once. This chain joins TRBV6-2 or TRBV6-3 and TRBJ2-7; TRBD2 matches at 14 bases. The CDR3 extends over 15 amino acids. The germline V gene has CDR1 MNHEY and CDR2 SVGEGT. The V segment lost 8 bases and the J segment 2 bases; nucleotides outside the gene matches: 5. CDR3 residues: CASGGLAGGPYEQYF. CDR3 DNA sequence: TGTGCCAGCGGTGGACTAGCGGGAGGCCCCTACGAGCAGTACTTC.

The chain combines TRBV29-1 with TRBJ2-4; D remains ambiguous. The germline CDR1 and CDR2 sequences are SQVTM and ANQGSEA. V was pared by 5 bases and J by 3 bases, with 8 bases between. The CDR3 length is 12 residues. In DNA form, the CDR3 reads TGCAGCGTTAGGGTTAGCAAAAACATTCAGTACTTC. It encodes CSVRVSKNIQYF.

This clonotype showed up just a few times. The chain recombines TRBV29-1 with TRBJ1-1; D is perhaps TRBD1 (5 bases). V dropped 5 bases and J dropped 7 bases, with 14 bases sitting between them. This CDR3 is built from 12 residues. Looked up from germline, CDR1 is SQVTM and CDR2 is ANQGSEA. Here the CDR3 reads CSVRRGFVEAFF. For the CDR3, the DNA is TGCAGCGTTCGAAGGGGTTTTGTTGAAGCTTTCTTT.

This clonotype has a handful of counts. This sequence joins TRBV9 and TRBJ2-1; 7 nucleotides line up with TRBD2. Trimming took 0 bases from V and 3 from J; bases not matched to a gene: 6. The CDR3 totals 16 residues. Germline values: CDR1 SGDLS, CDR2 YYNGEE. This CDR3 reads CASSVVGSSGYNEQFF. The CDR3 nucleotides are TGTGCCAGCAGCGTAGTCGGGTCTAGCGGCTACAATGAGCAGTTCTTC.

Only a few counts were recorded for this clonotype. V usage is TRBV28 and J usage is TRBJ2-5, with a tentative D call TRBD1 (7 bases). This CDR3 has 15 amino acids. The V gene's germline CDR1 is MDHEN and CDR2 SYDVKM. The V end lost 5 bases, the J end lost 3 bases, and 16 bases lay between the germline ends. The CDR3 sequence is CASSIRQGGKETQYF. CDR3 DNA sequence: TGTGCCAGCAGTATACGACAGGGCGGGAAAGAGACCCAGTACTTC.

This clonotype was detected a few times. The CDR3 DNA reads as TGTGCCATCACCCCGGGACTAGCGTTCTCCTACGAGCAGTACTTC. It yields the protein CAITPGLAFSYEQYF. This rearrangement joins TRBV10-3 to TRBJ2-7; 10 nucleotides align to TRBD2. The V and J ends lost 7 bases and 0 bases, in that order; junction bases with no gene match: 6. The CDR3 covers 15 residues. Germline lookup yields CDR1 ENHRY and CDR2 SYGVKD.

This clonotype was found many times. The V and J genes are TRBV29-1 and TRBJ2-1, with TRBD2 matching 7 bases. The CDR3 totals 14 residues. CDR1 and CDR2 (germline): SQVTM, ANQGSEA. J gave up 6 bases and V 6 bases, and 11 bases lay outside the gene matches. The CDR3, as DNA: TGCAGCGTACTTTCAGCGGGAATCGGCAATGAGCAGTTCTTC. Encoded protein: CSVLSAGIGNEQFF.

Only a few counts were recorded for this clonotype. CDR3 DNA sequence: TGTGCCAGCATTAGACTAGCGGGAGGAATCACAGATACGCAGTATTTT. Protein product: CASIRLAGGITDTQYF. The rearrangement links TRBV25-1 to TRBJ2-3; TRBD2 matches at 13 bases. V lost 7 bases to trimming and J lost 2 bases; unmatched junction nucleotides: 6. Germline V lookup: CDR1 MGHDK, CDR2 SYGVNS. The CDR3 is 16 residues long.

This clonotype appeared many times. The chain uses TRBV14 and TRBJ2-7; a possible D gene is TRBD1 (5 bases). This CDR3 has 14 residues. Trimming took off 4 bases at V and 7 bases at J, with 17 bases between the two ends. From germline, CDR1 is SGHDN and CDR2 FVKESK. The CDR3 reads CASSLYPGQQEQYF. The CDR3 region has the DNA TGTGCCAGCAGCCTCTATCCTGGACAACAGGAGCAGTACTTC.

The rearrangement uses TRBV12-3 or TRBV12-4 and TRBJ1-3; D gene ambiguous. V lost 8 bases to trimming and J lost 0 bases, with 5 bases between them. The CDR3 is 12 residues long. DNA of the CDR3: TGTGCCAGCGCGAGCTCTGGAAACACCATATATTTT. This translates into CASASSGNTIYF.

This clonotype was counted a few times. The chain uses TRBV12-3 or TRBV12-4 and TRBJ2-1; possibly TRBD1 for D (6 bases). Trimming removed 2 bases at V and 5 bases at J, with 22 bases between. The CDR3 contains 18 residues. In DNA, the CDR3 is TGTGCCAGCAGTTTATGGAGAGCGATTGGGGACATCAACAATGAGCAGTTCTTC. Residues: CASSLWRAIGDINNEQFF.

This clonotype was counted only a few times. DNA of the CDR3: TGCAGCGTTGATGGGGACGGGTCCTACGAGCAGTACTTC. Its translation is CSVDGDGSYEQYF. The rearrangement joins TRBV29-1 to TRBJ2-7; D might be TRBD1 or TRBD2, each matching 5 bases. Germline loops: CDR1 SQVTM, CDR2 ANQGSEA. The CDR3 totals 13 residues. V lost 3 bases, J lost 1 base, and 10 bases lay in between.

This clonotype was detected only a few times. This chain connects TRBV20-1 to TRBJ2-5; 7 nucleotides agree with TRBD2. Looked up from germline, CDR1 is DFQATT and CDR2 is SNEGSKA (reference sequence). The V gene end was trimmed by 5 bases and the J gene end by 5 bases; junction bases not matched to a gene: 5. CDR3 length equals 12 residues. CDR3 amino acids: CSARLARETQYF. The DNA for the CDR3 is TGCAGTGCTCGACTAGCCCGGGAGACCCAGTACTTC.

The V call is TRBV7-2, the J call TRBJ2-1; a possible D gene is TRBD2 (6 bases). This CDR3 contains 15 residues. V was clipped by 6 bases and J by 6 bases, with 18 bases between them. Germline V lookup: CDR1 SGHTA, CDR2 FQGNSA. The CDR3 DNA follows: TGTGCCAGCAGTCAACCGGGACTCCTCTTCAATGAGCAGTTCTTC. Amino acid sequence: CASSQPGLLFNEQFF.

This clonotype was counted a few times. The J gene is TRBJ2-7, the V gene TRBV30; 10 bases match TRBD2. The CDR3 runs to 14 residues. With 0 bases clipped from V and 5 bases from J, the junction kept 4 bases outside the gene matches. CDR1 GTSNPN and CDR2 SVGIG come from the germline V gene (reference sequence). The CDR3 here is CAWSVEAGGNEQYF. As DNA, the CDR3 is TGTGCCTGGAGTGTGGAAGCGGGAGGGAACGAGCAGTACTTC.

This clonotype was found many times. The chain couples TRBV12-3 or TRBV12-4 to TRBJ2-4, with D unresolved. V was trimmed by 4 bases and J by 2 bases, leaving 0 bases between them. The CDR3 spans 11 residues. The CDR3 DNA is TGTGCCAGCAGTTCCAAAAACATTCAGTACTTC. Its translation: CASSSKNIQYF.

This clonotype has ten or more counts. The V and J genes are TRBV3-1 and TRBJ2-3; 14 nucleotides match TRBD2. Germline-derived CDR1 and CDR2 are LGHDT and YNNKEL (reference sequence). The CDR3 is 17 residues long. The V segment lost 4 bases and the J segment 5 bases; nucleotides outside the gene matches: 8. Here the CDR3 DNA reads TGTGCCAGCAGCCCAAAGGCCGGACTAGCGGGAGGAGATACGCAGTATTTT. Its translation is CASSPKAGLAGGDTQYF.

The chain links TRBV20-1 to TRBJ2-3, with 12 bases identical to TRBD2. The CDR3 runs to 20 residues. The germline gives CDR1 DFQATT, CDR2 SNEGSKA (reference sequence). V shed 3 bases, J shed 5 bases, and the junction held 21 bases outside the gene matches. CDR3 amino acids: CSARGTRRASGRAVEDTQYF. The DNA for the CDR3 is TGCAGTGCTAGGGGAACCCGTCGGGCTAGCGGGAGGGCCGTCGAAGATACGCAGTATTTT.

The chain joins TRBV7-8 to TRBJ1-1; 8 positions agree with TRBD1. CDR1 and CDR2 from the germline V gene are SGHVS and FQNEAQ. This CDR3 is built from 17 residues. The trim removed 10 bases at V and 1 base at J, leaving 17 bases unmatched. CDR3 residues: CATKQKTGQGRNTEAFF. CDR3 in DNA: TGTGCCACCAAGCAGAAGACCGGACAGGGAAGGAACACTGAAGCTTTCTTT.

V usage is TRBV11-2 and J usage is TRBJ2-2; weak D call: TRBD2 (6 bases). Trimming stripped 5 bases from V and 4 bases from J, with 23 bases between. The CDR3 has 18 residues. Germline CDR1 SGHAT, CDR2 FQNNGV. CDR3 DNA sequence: TGTGCCAGCAGCCGGCCGGGGGTCGTGGGGGTCAGCACCGGGGAGCTGTTTTTT. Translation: CASSRPGVVGVSTGELFF.

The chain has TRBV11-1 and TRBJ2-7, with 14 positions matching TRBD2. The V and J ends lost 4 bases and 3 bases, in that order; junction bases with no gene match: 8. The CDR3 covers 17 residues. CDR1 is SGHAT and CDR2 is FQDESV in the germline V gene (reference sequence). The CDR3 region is CASSSGLAGGTFYEQYF. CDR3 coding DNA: TGTGCCAGCAGCTCTGGACTAGCGGGAGGCACATTCTACGAGCAGTACTTC.

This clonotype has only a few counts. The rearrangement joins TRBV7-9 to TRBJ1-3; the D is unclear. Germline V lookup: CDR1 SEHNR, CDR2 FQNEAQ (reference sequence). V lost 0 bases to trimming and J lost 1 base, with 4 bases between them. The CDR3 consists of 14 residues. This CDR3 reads CASSLADSGNTIYF. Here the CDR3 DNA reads TGTGCCAGCAGCTTAGCCGATTCTGGAAACACCATATATTTT.

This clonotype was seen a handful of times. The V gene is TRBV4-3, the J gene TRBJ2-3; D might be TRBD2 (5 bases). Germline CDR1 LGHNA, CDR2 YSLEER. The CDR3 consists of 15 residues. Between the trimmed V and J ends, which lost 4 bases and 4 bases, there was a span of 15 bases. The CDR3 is CASSRRGYQADTQYF. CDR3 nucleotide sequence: TGCGCCAGCAGCCGTCGGGGTTACCAAGCAGATACGCAGTATTTT.

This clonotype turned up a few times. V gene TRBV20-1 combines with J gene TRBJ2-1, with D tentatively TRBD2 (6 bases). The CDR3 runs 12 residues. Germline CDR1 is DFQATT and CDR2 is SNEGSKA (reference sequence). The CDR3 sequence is CQPAGLYNEQFF. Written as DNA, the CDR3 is TGCCAGCCAGCGGGCCTCTACAATGAGCAGTTCTTC.

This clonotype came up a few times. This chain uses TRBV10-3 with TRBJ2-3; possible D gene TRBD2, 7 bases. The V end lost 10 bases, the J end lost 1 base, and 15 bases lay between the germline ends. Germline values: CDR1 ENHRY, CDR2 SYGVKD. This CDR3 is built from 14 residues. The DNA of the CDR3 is TGTGCCACCCGAGGGGGAGGGGGCACAGATACGCAGTATTTT. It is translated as CATRGGGGTDTQYF.

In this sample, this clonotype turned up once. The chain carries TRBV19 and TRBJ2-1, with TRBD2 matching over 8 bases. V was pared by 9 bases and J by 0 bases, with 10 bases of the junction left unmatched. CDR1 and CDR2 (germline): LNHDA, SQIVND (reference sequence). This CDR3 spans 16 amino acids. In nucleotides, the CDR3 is TGTGCCAGCAGTCCTGGCAGCGGGGGCTCCTACAATGAGCAGTTCTTC. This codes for CASSPGSGGSYNEQFF.